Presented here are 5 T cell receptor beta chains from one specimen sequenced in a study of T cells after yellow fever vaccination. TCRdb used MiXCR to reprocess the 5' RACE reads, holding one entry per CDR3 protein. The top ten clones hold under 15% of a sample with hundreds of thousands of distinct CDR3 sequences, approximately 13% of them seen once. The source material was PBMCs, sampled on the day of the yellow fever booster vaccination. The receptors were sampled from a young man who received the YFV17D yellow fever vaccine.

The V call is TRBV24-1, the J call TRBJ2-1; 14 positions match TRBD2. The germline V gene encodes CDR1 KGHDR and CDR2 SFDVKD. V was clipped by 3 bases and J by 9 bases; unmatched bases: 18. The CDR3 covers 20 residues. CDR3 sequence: CATSDAGTSGRHSRGREQFF. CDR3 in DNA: TGTGCCACCAGTGATGCCGGGACTAGCGGGAGACATTCCAGGGGCCGTGAGCAGTTCTTC.

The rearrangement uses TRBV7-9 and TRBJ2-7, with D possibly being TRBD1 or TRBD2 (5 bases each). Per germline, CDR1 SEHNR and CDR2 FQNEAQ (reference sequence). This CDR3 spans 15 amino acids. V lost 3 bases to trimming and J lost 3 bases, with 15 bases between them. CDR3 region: CASSFSRDGDYEQYF. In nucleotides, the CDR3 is TGTGCCAGCAGCTTTTCCCGGGACGGGGACTACGAGCAGTACTTC.

The CDR3 DNA reads as TGTGCCAGCAGCCACCGGCTGGGACTAGCGGGCAATTGGTACAATGAGCAGTTCTTC. It translates to CASSHRLGLAGNWYNEQFF. The chain recombines TRBV6-2 or TRBV6-3 with TRBJ2-1, with 12 bases fitting TRBD2. The germline V gene encodes CDR1 MNHEY and CDR2 SVGEGT. The CDR3 is 19 amino acids. J was trimmed by 4 bases and V by 6 bases; bases with no gene match: 16.

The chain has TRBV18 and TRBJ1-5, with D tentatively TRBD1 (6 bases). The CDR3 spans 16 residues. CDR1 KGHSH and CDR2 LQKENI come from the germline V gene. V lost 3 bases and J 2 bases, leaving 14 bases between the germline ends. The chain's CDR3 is CASSPQGKGGNQPQHF. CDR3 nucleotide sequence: TGTGCCAGCTCACCTCAGGGGAAAGGTGGCAATCAGCCCCAGCATTTT.

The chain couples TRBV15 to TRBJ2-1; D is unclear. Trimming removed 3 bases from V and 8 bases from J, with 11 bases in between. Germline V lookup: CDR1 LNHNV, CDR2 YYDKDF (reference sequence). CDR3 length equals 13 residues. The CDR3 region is CATSSLKGYEQFF. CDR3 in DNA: TGTGCCACCAGCAGTTTGAAGGGATATGAGCAGTTCTTC. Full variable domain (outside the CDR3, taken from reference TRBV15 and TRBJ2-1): DAMVIQNPRYQVTQFGKPVTLSCSQTLNHNVMYWYQQKSSQAPKLLFHYYDKDFNNEADTPDNFQSRRPNTSFCFLDIRSPGLGDTAMYLCATSSLKGYEQFFGPGTRLTVL.